The subject of this entry is one T cell receptor (beta chain). Original processing methods: From reference gene primer amplification, estimates of nucleated cell counts were derived. Measured with immunoSEQ multiplex PCR; TCRdb has only the in-frame clones, and not every one. From that table come the V and J calls and clone size; the DNA was used to work out D and trimming. Of over 100,000 clones in the sample, approximately 83% were seen once. The data were obtained in a study of blood T cell repertoires in COVID-19. Study-wide background: Spain, Italy and the United States supplied samples that represented acute and convalescent COVID-19. From T cells, B-cell-depleted T cells, or PBMCs came the material, which was cDNA or gDNA.

Germline V gene sequence: CDR1 SGHDN, CDR2 FVKESK. The CDR3 extends over 17 amino acids. J gave up 0 bases and V 5 bases, and 8 bases lay outside the gene matches. The chain joins TRBV14 to TRBJ2-7; 12 nucleotides match TRBD1. Sequencing was done on a sample of peripheral blood. The TCR originated in a woman aged 80 or over with active or convalescent COVID-19. The CDR3 DNA reads TGTGCCAGCAGCTTACTCCCGGGACAGGGGGCCTCCTACGAGCAGTACTTC. Encoded protein: CASSLLPGQGASYEQYF.